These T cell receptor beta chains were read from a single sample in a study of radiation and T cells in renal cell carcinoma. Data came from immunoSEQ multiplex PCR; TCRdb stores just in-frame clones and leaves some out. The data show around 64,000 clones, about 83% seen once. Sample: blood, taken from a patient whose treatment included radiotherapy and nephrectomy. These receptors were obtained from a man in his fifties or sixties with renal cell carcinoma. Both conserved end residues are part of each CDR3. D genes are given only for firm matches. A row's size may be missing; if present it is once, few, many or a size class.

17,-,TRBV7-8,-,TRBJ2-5,TGTGCCAGCAGCCCTCCTATTCGGACAGCGGTCCAAGAGACCCAGTACTTC,CASSPPIRTAVQETQYF
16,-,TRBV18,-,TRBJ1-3,TGTGCCAGCTCCCCGTCCCACGGGAGCTCTGGAAACACCATATATTTT,CASSPSHGSSGNTIYF
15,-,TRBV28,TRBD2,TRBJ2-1,TGTGCCAGCAGTGGAAGCGGGAGCTCCTACAATGAGCAGTTCTTC,CASSGSGSSYNEQFF
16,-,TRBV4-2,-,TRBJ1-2,TGTGCCAGCAGCCAAGATTCCCAGGGTCGGGACTATGGCTACACCTTC,CASSQDSQGRDYGYTF
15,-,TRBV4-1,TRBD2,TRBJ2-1,TGCGCCAGCAGCCCGGGACTAGCGGGAAACAATGAGCAGTTCTTC,CASSPGLAGNNEQFF
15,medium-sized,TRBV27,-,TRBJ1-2,TGTGCCAGCAGTTGGGGAGGGGGAGGAAGCTATGGCTACACCTTC,CASSWGGGGSYGYTF
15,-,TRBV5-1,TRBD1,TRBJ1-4,TGCGCCAGCAGAGGACAGGGCCTAACTAATGAAAAACTGTTTTTT,CASRGQGLTNEKLFF
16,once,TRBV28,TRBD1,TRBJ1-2,TGTGCCAGCAGACGATTTCAAGGACAGGGGGCGAGTGGCTACACCTTC,CASRRFQGQGASGYTF
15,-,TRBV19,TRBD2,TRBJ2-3,TGTGCCAGTAGTCCCTGGACTAGCGGCACAGATACGCAGTATTTT,CASSPWTSGTDTQYF
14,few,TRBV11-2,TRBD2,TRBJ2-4,TGTGCCAGCAGCGCATTAGCGGGAGGAAACATTCAGTACTTC,CASSALAGGNIQYF
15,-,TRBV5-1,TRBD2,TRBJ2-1,TGCGCCAGCAGCGGGTCCGGGGGGTACTACAATGAGCAGTTCTTC,CASSGSGGYYNEQFF
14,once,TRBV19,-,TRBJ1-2,TGTGCCAGTAAGGAGGAAGTAACGGCCTATGGCTACACCTTC,CASKEEVTAYGYTF
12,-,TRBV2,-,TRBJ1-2,TGTGCCAGCAGAATAGACGGCTATGGCTACACCTTC,CASRIDGYGYTF
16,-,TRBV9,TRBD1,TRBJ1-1,TGTGCCAGCAGCGCCCGACAGGGGGCGGTCGGCACTGAAGCTTTCTTT,CASSARQGAVGTEAFF
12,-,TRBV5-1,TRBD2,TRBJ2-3,TGCGCCAGCAGCTGGGACTATATTACGCAGTATTTT,CASSWDYITQYF
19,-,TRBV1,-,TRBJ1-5,TGCACCAGCAGCCAAGATCAACCTCAGGGGGCCGCAGACAAGGGGCCCCAGCATTTT,CTSSQDQPQGAADKGPQHF
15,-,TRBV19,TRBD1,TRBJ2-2,TGTGCCAGTAGGAGGGGGCTCGGGGACACCGGGGAGCTGTTTTTT,CASRRGLGDTGELFF
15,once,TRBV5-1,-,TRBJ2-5,TGCGCCAGCAGCGTTTTTCCAGGGCGGCAAGAGACCCAGTACTTC,CASSVFPGRQETQYF
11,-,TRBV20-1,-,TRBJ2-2,TGCAGTGCTAGGGAGTCCGGGGAGCTGTTTTTT,CSARESGELFF
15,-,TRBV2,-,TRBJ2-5,TGTGCCAGCAGTGAAGATAAGGGCCCTCGGGGGACCCAGTACTTC,CASSEDKGPRGTQYF
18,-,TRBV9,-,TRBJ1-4,TGTGCCAGCAGCGTAGGAGACAGCTTTCTCGGGGGTAATGAAAAACTGTTTTTT,CASSVGDSFLGGNEKLFF
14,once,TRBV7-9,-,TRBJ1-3,TGTGCCAGCAGATCGGACCGGAGGGGAAACACCATATATTTT,CASRSDRRGNTIYF
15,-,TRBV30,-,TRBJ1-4,TGTGCCTGGAGTGTCGGGGGGGCAGCTGGAGAAAAACTGTTTTTT,CAWSVGGAAGEKLFF
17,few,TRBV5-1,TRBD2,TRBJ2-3,TGCGCCAGCAGCTTGGGGACTAGCGAACCAGTTACAGATACGCAGTATTTT,CASSLGTSEPVTDTQYF
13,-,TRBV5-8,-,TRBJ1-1,TGTGCCAGCAGCCCCCATGGGGCCGATGAAGCTTTCTTT,CASSPHGADEAFF
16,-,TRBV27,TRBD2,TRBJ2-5,TGTGCCAGCAGTTTTTTGACTAGCGGACTTGTTAGGACCCAGTACTTC,CASSFLTSGLVRTQYF
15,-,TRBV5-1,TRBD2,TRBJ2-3,TGCGCCAGCAGCTCCCTTGGGGGGGTTGCAGATACGCAGTATTTT,CASSSLGGVADTQYF
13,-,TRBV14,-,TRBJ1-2,TGTGCCAGCAGCCAAGACCTCGACTATGGCTACACCTTC,CASSQDLDYGYTF
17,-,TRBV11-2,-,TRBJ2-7,TGTGCCAGCAGCCGGGGACGGCCACACTCAAGCTCCTACGAGCAGTACTTC,CASSRGRPHSSSYEQYF
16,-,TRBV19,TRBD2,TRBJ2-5,TGTGCCAGTAGTTCGGCTGGACTAGCGGGGGAAGAGACCCAGTACTTC,CASSSAGLAGEETQYF
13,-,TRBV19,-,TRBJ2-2,TGTGCCAGTAACAGGTTAGAGACCGGGGAGCTGTTTTTT,CASNRLETGELFF
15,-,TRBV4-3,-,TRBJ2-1,TGCGCCAGCAGCCATTCGGGACTTATCTACAATGAGCAGTTCTTC,CASSHSGLIYNEQFF
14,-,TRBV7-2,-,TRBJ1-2,TGTGCCAGCAGCTCATTCCTAAACCTCTATGGCTACACCTTC,CASSSFLNLYGYTF
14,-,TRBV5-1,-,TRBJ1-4,TGCGCCAGCAGCTCGGGGGGTCTGGGTGAAAAACTGTTTTTT,CASSSGGLGEKLFF
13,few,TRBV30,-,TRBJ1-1,TGTGCCTGGTCCTCGGAGGGGCCCACTGAAGCTTTCTTT,CAWSSEGPTEAFF
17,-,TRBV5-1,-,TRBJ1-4,TGCGCCAGCAGCTTGGGGCTCAGAGGGGAAGATAATGAAAAACTGTTTTTT,CASSLGLRGEDNEKLFF
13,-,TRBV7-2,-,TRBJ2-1,TGTGCCAGCAGCGGGAGGTACTACAATGAGCAGTTCTTC,CASSGRYYNEQFF
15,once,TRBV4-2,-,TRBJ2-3,TGTGCCAGCAGCCAAAAGGCCTCTAGATCAGATACGCAGTATTTT,CASSQKASRSDTQYF
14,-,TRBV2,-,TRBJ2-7,TGTGCCAGCAGTGAGTTGGGGGCATCTTACGAGCAGTACTTC,CASSELGASYEQYF
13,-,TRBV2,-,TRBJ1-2,TGTGCCAGCATCAGAGGGACGAGCTATGGCTACACCTTC,CASIRGTSYGYTF
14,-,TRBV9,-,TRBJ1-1,TGTGCCAGCAGCGTACGCGCAGACAACACTGAAGCTTTCTTT,CASSVRADNTEAFF
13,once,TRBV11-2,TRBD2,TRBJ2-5,TGTGCCAGCAGCCGCGGACTAGCAGAGACCCAGTACTTC,CASSRGLAETQYF
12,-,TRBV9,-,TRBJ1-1,TGTGCCAGCAGCCCTTCGGGGAGTGAAGCTTTCTTT,CASSPSGSEAFF
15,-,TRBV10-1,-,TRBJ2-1,TGCGCCAGCAGTTCAGGCAGAATGACCTACAATGAGCAGTTCTTC,CASSSGRMTYNEQFF
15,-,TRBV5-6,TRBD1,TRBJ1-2,TGTGCCAGCAGCACCCCGGGACAGGGAAACTATGGCTACACCTTC,CASSTPGQGNYGYTF
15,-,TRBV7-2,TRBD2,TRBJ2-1,TGTGCCAGCAGCTTATTAGCGGGAGTGTACAATGAGCAGTTCTTC,CASSLLAGVYNEQFF
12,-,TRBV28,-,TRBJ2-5,TGTGCCAGCAGCATACGAGGGGGGACCCAGTACTTC,CASSIRGGTQYF